This TCR beta chain was recorded in a study of identical twins. V was cut by 2 bases and J by 0 bases, with 10 bases left in between. The germline CDR1 and CDR2 sequences are LGHDT and YNNKEL (reference sequence). This CDR3 spans 15 amino acids. This clonotype was counted at least ten times. The antigen is undetermined. Findings and caveats of the study: Beta clonotypes that were abundant in cord blood contained fewer insertions, a pattern absent from memory repertoires. Invariant T cells like MAIT and iNKT could partly confound the zero-insertion analyses. Less excess twin sharing appeared in beta out-of-frame sequences.

TCRdb re-called the 5' RACE reads with MiXCR, one entry per CDR3 protein. The data show about 330,000 distinct CDR3 sequences, with roughly 12% seen just once and around 7.8% held by the top ten. The sample was also linked to a second study, of yellow fever vaccine responses in identical twins.

This receptor was obtained from a woman younger than 30 in good health. Sequencing input: CD8+ T cells sorted from blood. This chain joins TRBV3-1 and TRBJ2-5, with a weak D call TRBD1 (5 bases). The CDR3 loop is CASSQQGRYQETQYF. The CDR3 DNA reads TGTGCCAGCAGCCAACAGGGTCGGTACCAAGAGACCCAGTACTTC.